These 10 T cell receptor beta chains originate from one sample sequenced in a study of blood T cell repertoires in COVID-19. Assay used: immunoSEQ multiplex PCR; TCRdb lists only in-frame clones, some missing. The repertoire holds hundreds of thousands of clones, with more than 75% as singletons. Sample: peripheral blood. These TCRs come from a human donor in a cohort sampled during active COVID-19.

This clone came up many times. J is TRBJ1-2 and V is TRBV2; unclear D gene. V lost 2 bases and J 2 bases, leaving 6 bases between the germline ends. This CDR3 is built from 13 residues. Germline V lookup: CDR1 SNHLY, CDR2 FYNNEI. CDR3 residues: CASSEPGNYGYTF. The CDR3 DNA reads TGTGCCAGCAGTGAACCAGGAAACTATGGCTACACCTTC.

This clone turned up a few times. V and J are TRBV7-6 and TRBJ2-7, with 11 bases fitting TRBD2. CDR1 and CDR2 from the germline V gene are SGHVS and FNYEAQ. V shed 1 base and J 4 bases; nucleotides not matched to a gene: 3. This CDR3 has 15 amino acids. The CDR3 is CASSLDSGGAYEQYF. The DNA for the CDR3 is TGTGCCAGCAGCTTAGATAGCGGGGGGGCTTACGAGCAGTACTTC.

CDR3 DNA sequence: TGTGCCAGCAGCCAACAGGGGGCGCGAGAGACCCAGTACTTC. This translates into CASSQQGARETQYF. The chain links TRBV4-2 to TRBJ2-5, with 8 bases fitting TRBD1. This CDR3 spans 14 amino acids. Per germline, CDR1 LGHNA and CDR2 YNFKEQ. V was pared by 2 bases and J by 4 bases, with 3 bases of the junction left unmatched.

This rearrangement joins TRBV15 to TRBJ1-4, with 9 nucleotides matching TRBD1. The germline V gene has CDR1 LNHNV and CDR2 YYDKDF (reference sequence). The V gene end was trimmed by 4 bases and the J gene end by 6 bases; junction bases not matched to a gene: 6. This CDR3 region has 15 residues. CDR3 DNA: TGTGCCACCAGCAATGGACAGGGGATCGATGAAAAACTGTTTTTT. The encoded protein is CATSNGQGIDEKLFF.

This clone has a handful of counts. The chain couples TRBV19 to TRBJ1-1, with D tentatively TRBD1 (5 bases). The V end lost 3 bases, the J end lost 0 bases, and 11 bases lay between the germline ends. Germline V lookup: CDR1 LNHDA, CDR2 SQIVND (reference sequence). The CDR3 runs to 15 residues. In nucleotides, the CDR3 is TGTGCCAGTAGTATGGAGGGACGGCTGAACACTGAAGCTTTCTTT. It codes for CASSMEGRLNTEAFF.

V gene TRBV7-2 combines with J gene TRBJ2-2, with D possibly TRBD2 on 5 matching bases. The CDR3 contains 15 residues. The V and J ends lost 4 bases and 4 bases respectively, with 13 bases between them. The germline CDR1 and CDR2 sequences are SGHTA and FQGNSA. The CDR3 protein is CASSSTSAGTGELFF. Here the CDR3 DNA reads TGTGCCAGCAGCTCGACCTCCGCGGGCACCGGGGAGCTGTTTTTT.

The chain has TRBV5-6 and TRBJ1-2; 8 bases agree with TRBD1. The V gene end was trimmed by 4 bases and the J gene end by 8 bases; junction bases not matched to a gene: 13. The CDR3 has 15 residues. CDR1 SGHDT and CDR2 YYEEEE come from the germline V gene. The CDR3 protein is CASSPGQVRSFGYTF. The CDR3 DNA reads TGTGCCAGCAGCCCGGGACAGGTTCGGAGTTTCGGCTACACCTTC.

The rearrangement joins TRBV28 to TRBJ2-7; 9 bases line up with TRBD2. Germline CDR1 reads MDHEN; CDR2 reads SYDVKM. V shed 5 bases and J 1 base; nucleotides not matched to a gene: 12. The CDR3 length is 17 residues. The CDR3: CASSGAHAGGRSYEQYF. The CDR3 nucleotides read TGTGCCAGCAGTGGGGCCCATGCGGGGGGGCGGTCCTACGAGCAGTACTTC.

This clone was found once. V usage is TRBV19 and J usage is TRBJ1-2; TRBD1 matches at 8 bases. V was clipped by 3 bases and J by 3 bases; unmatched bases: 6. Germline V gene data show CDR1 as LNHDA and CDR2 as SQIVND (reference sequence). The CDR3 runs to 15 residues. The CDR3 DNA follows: TGTGCCAGTAGTATCGTGGACAGGGCCTACTATGGCTACACCTTC. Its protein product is CASSIVDRAYYGYTF.

CDR3 sequence: CASSPSAQGPSGYTF. DNA for the CDR3: TGTGCCAGCTCACCATCCGCACAGGGGCCCTCTGGCTACACCTTC. The rearrangement uses TRBV18 and TRBJ1-2; the match to TRBD1 covers 7 bases. There are 15 residues in the CDR3. Germline V gene sequence: CDR1 KGHSH, CDR2 LQKENI. J was trimmed by 7 bases and V by 2 bases; bases with no gene match: 10. Supplemented by reference TRBV18 and TRBJ1-2, the full variable domain reads NAGVMQNPRHLVRRRGQEARLRCSPMKGHSHVYWYRQLPEEGLKFMVYLQKENIIDESGMPKERFSAEFPKEGPSILRIQQVVRGDSAAYFCASSPSAQGPSGYTFGSGTRLTVV.